These 25 T cell receptor beta chains were sequenced from one sample in a study of blood T cell repertoires in COVID-19. Sequencing was performed with immunoSEQ multiplex PCR; in TCRdb, only in-frame clones are kept and a portion is missing. Found here are 120,000 or so clones, about 88% of them singletons; the top ten hold roughly 1.1%. Material for sequencing was peripheral blood. The receptors derive from a woman at least 80 years old with acute or convalescent COVID-19.

This chain links TRBV5-6 with TRBJ1-2, with unresolved D. The CDR3 is 16 amino acids. V was cut by 1 base and J by 1 base, with 14 bases left in between. Germline V gene lookup returns CDR1 SGHDT and CDR2 YYEEEE. The CDR3 DNA reads TGTGCCAGCAGCTTGTACGCATCGGCGGATAACTATGGCTACACCTTC. Amino acid sequence: CASSLYASADNYGYTF. The variable domain in full, with the rest retrieved from reference TRBV5-6 and TRBJ1-2, is DAGVTQSPTHLIKTRGQQVTLRCSPKSGHDTVSWYQQALGQGPQFIFQYYEEEERQRGNFPDRFSGHQFPNYSSELNVNALLLGDSALYLCASSLYASADNYGYTFGSGTRLTVV.

This clone was counted between two and nine times. The CDR3 spells CASRDRANSPLHF. The CDR3 coding sequence is TGCGCCAGCCGGGACAGGGCTAATTCACCCCTCCACTTT. V and J are TRBV5-1 and TRBJ1-6; 9 nucleotides line up with TRBD1. The ends lost 7 bases at V and 6 bases at J; junction bases unmatched: 2. Germline V lookup: CDR1 SGHRS, CDR2 YFSETQ. This CDR3 is 13 amino acids long. The full variable domain, completed using reference TRBV5-1 and TRBJ1-6, is KAGVTQTPRYLIKTRGQQVTLSCSPISGHRSVSWYQQTPGQGLQFLFEYFSETQRNKGNFPGRFSGRQFSNSRSEMNVSTLELGDSALYLCASRDRANSPLHFGNGTRLTVT.

The J gene is TRBJ1-5, the V gene TRBV5-4; 7 nucleotides match TRBD1. Germline CDR1 and CDR2: SGHNT and YYREEE (reference sequence). V lost 4 bases and J lost 0; bases outside the gene matches: 4. The CDR3 length is 15 residues. CDR3 nucleotide sequence: TGTGCCAGCAGCCAGGGGGGAAATAGCAATCAGCCCCAGCATTTT. Encoded protein: CASSQGGNSNQPQHF.

The chain links TRBV7-9 to TRBJ2-5; weak D call: TRBD1 (6 bases). The CDR3 spans 14 residues. Looked up from germline, CDR1 is SEHNR and CDR2 is FQNEAQ (reference sequence). Trimming removed 2 bases from V and 5 bases from J, with 12 bases in between. CDR3 sequence (DNA): TGTGCCAGCAGCTTAACAGGGACCTACGAGACCCAGTACTTC. Amino acids: CASSLTGTYETQYF.

The rearrangement uses TRBV10-3 and TRBJ1-1; TRBD1 matches 7 bases. V lost 6 bases, J lost 5 bases, and 6 bases stayed unmatched. CDR1 is ENHRY, CDR2 SYGVKD, per germline. The CDR3 consists of 13 residues. CDR3 bases: TGTGCCATCAGACACCAGGGGGATACTGAAGCTTTCTTT. Its translation: CAIRHQGDTEAFF.

The V gene is TRBV7-3, the J gene TRBJ2-1; 11 bases align to TRBD1. With V trimmed by 8 bases and J by 6 bases, 3 bases remained unmatched. The CDR3 is 13 amino acids. Germline CDR1 is SGHTA and CDR2 is FQGTGA. This CDR3 is CASGQGAGNEQFF. The CDR3 DNA follows: TGTGCCAGCGGACAGGGGGCGGGCAATGAGCAGTTCTTC.

The V and J genes are TRBV12-3 or TRBV12-4 and TRBJ1-2, with D perhaps TRBD1 (5 bases). With 6 bases removed from V and 6 bases from J, the gap between germline ends came to 14 bases. The CDR3 extends over 13 amino acids. The CDR3 here is CASSPRRGNGYTF. In DNA form, the CDR3 reads TGTGCCAGCAGCCCTCGAAGGGGAAATGGCTACACCTTC.

The chain employs TRBV3-1 (or the pseudogene TRBV3-2) and TRBJ1-1; 11 bases agree with TRBD1. The CDR3 is 15 residues long. Per germline, CDR1 LGHDT and CDR2 YNNKEL (reference sequence). The V and J ends lost 7 bases and 3 bases, in that order; junction bases with no gene match: 7. The CDR3, as DNA: TGTGCCAGCAACGCCCCGGGACAGGGGGACACTGAAGCTTTCTTT. This sequence encodes CASNAPGQGDTEAFF.

The J gene is TRBJ2-1, the V gene TRBV6-1; 8 nucleotides match TRBD2. CDR3 length equals 16 residues. Per germline, CDR1 MNHNS and CDR2 SASEGT. With 1 base clipped from V and 9 bases from J, the junction kept 11 bases outside the gene matches. The DNA of the CDR3 is TGTGCCAGCAGTGAAGGGCACTCGGGAGGGCCCTCTGAGCAGTTCTTC. Translated, it gives CASSEGHSGGPSEQFF.

V usage is TRBV5-1 and J usage is TRBJ1-1; D is undetermined. Germline V gene data show CDR1 as SGHRS and CDR2 as YFSETQ. The CDR3 consists of 14 residues. V lost 4 bases and J 1 base, leaving 11 bases between the germline ends. The CDR3 DNA reads TGCGCCAGCAGCGGAGGCTGGGAGAACACTGAAGCTTTCTTT. It codes for CASSGGWENTEAFF.

The chain is built from TRBV18 and TRBJ1-2; D is uncertain. The ends were cut back, 4 bases at V and 4 bases at J, with 13 bases in the middle. The CDR3 length is 14 residues. CDR1 is KGHSH, CDR2 LQKENI, per germline. The CDR3, as DNA: TGTGCCAGCTCACGGGAGGGATCTTCCTATGGCTACACCTTC. Its translation: CASSREGSSYGYTF.

V usage is TRBV27 and J usage is TRBJ2-1; 7 positions match TRBD2. The CDR3 runs 15 residues. The ends lost 7 bases at V and 3 bases at J; junction bases unmatched: 9. Germline CDR1 is MNHEY and CDR2 is SMNVEV (reference sequence). CDR3 residues: CASKQRDVYYNEQFF. The CDR3 DNA sequence: TGTGCCAGCAAACAGCGGGACGTCTACTACAATGAGCAGTTCTTC.

The chain uses TRBV27 and TRBJ2-1; 12 bases fit TRBD2. Per germline, CDR1 MNHEY and CDR2 SMNVEV (reference sequence). V was clipped by 6 bases and J by 0 bases; unmatched bases: 18. The CDR3 consists of 21 residues. The CDR3 region has the DNA TGTGCCAGCAGCGTGGTGGCCCTGGGGCTAGCGGGAGGGAGCTCCTACAATGAGCAGTTCTTC. Translating gives CASSVVALGLAGGSSYNEQFF.

The chain recombines TRBV28 with TRBJ2-7, with TRBD1 matching over 7 bases. The CDR3 covers 14 residues. V trimming: 6 bases; J trimming: 2 bases; junction bases outside the gene matches: 7. Germline V lookup: CDR1 MDHEN, CDR2 SYDVKM. The CDR3 spells CASRKGQPAYEQYF. CDR3 DNA sequence: TGTGCCAGCAGAAAGGGACAGCCTGCCTACGAGCAGTACTTC.

The genes are TRBV21-1 and TRBJ2-5; TRBD1, the table's D call, lacks a check against the DNA. TRBV21-1 is flagged as a pseudogene. The CDR3 is 16 amino acids. DNA for the CDR3: TGTGCCAGCATTAAGGTACGGGACAGGGTCCAAGAGACCCAGTACTTC. Protein sequence: CASIKVRDRVQETQYF.

The chain couples TRBV23-1 to TRBJ1-2; the match to TRBD1 covers 10 bases. TRBV23-1 qualifies as an ORF whose function is uncertain. V trimming: 2 bases; J trimming: 2 bases; junction bases outside the gene matches: 2. CDR3 size: 15 residues. The CDR3 here is CASSQRGQGNYGYTF. The CDR3 DNA reads as TGCGCCAGCAGTCAACGGGGACAGGGGAACTATGGCTACACCTTC.

This clone was counted once. The rearrangement links TRBV7-9 to TRBJ1-5, with 7 positions matching TRBD1. This CDR3 comprises 18 residues. V gave up 5 bases and J gave up 0 bases; unmatched junction bases: 13. Germline lookup yields CDR1 SEHNR and CDR2 FQNEAQ (reference sequence). This CDR3 is CASSRWGPAGGSNQPQHF. The CDR3 nucleotides read TGTGCCAGCAGCCGGTGGGGGCCGGCAGGGGGTAGCAATCAGCCCCAGCATTTT.

J is TRBJ1-1 and V is TRBV6-5, with 12 bases that match TRBD1. This CDR3 spans 15 amino acids. CDR1 is MNHEY, CDR2 SVGAGI, per germline. V trimming: 4 bases; J trimming: 7 bases; junction bases outside the gene matches: 7. In nucleotides, the CDR3 is TGTGCCAGCAGTTTCCGGGACAGGGGGCTCGGTGAAGCTTTCTTT. This sequence encodes CASSFRDRGLGEAFF.

The genes are TRBV18 and TRBJ1-2, with 7 bases aligning to TRBD1. Germline V lookup: CDR1 KGHSH, CDR2 LQKENI. The CDR3 covers 14 residues. J gave up 0 bases and V 8 bases, and 6 bases lay outside the gene matches. CDR3 sequence reads: CASGLQGTNYGYTF. The DNA for the CDR3 is TGTGCCAGCGGGTTACAGGGGACTAACTATGGCTACACCTTC.

Here the CDR3 DNA reads TGTGCCAGCAGCCTAATACAGGGGAGCTCCTACGAGCAGTACTTC. Encoded protein: CASSLIQGSSYEQYF. The chain combines TRBV11-2 with TRBJ2-7; TRBD1 aligns across 7 bases. V lost 5 bases to trimming and J lost 0 bases; unmatched junction nucleotides: 7. This CDR3 is built from 15 residues. From germline, CDR1 is SGHAT and CDR2 FQNNGV.

The V call is TRBV5-4, the J call TRBJ2-5; TRBD2 matches at 12 bases. Trimming removed 4 bases from V and 1 base from J; junction bases left unmatched: 5. CDR3 length: 16 amino acids. The V gene's germline CDR1 is SGHNT and CDR2 YYREEE (reference sequence). DNA for the CDR3: TGTGCCAGCAGCGCGGGACTAGCGGGCCGCCAAGAGACCCAGTACTTC. Amino acids: CASSAGLAGRQETQYF.

The chain uses TRBV29-1 and TRBJ2-3; maybe TRBD2 (6 bases). Germline-derived CDR1 and CDR2 are SQVTM and ANQGSEA. The CDR3 runs 13 residues. The V gene lost 6 bases and the J gene lost 3 bases, with 13 bases spanning the gap. In nucleotides, the CDR3 is TGCAGCGTGAGCTCCGGGAGAACAGATACGCAGTATTTT. Residues: CSVSSGRTDTQYF.

The V call is TRBV6-6, the J call TRBJ1-5, with 12 positions matching TRBD1. The CDR3 covers 18 residues. The germline V gene has CDR1 MNHNY and CDR2 SVGAGI (reference sequence). V shed 5 bases, J shed 1 base, and the junction held 9 bases outside the gene matches. The CDR3 nucleotides are TGTGCCAGCAGTCCCGGGACAGGGGGCGCGCGGAGCAATCAGCCCCAGCATTTT. Translating gives CASSPGTGGARSNQPQHF.

The V call is TRBV10-3, the J call TRBJ1-2; a possible D gene is TRBD1 (6 bases). Between the trimmed V and J ends, which lost 5 bases and 5 bases, there was a span of 15 bases. The CDR3 loop spans 14 amino acids. The germline V gene encodes CDR1 ENHRY and CDR2 SYGVKD. Here the CDR3 reads CAISQGQNAYGYTF. The CDR3 nucleotides are TGTGCCATCAGTCAGGGGCAGAATGCATATGGCTACACCTTC.

The sample holds many counts of this clone. The chain carries TRBV5-6 and TRBJ1-1, with 7 bases lining up with TRBD1. The germline gives CDR1 SGHDT, CDR2 YYEEEE. Trimming at V came to 7 bases and at J to 5 bases, leaving 5 bases not matched to a gene. The CDR3 is 12 residues long. CDR3 in DNA: TGTGCCAGCGGCTACAGGGGAACTGAAGCTTTCTTT. Its protein is CASGYRGTEAFF.